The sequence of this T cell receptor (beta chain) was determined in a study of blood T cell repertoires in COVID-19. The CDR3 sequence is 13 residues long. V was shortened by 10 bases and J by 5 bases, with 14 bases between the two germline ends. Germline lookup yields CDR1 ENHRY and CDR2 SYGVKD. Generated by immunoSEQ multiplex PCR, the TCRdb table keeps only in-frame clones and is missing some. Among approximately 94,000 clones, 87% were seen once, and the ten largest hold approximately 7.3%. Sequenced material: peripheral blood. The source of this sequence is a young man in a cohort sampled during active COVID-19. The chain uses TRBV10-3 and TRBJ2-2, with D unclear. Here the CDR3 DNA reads TGTGCCACCACTATTAGAATAACCGGGGAGCTGTTTTTT. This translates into CATTIRITGELFF.